Following are 16 T cell receptor beta chains from one sample sequenced in a study of blood T cell repertoires in COVID-19. Clones were read by immunoSEQ multiplex PCR, and TCRdb kept only the in-frame ones, dropping some. The sample has 90,000 to 100,000 clones; 81% are singletons. The sample was peripheral blood. These receptors were taken from a man aged 60 to 75 with acute or convalescent COVID-19.

The rearrangement links TRBV19 to TRBJ1-2, with D possibly being TRBD1 (5 bases). CDR3 size: 13 residues. Germline lookup yields CDR1 LNHDA and CDR2 SQIVND (reference sequence). Trimming left V 4 bases short and J 2 bases short, with 8 bases between. CDR3 nucleotide sequence: TGTGCCAGTAGTAACTCAGGGAACTATGGCTACACCTTC. It translates to CASSNSGNYGYTF.

The chain employs TRBV11-3 and TRBJ2-5, with 9 bases identical to TRBD2. Germline lookup yields CDR1 SGHNT and CDR2 YENEEA. The V and J ends lost 5 bases and 0 bases, in that order; junction bases with no gene match: 4. The CDR3 sequence is 15 residues long. CDR3 amino acids: CASSPSGVYQETQYF. The CDR3 DNA is TGTGCCAGCAGCCCTAGCGGGGTCTACCAAGAGACCCAGTACTTC. Looking up the rest from reference TRBV11-3 and TRBJ2-5 gives the full variable domain: EAGVVQSPRYKIIEKKQPVAFWCNPISGHNTLYWYLQNLGQGPELLIRYENEEAVDDSQLPKDRFSAERLKGVDSTLKIQPAELGDSAVYLCASSPSGVYQETQYFGPGTRLLVL.

The chain combines TRBV30 with TRBJ2-7; tentatively, D is TRBD1 (6 bases). The CDR3 runs to 11 residues. Germline CDR1 reads GTSNPN; CDR2 reads SVGIG (reference sequence). V lost 5 bases and J 6 bases, leaving 11 bases between the germline ends. The CDR3 bases are TGTGCCTGGGAAACAGGGTTCGAGCAGTACTTC. It codes for CAWETGFEQYF.

The V call is TRBV18, the J call TRBJ2-6, with 9 nucleotides matching TRBD1. With 6 bases clipped from V and 0 bases from J, the junction kept 6 bases outside the gene matches. Germline assignment: CDR1 KGHSH and CDR2 LQKENI. This CDR3 region has 17 residues. The DNA for the CDR3 is TGTGCCAGCTCCTGGGACAGGGTAGTCTCTGGGGCCAACGTCCTGACTTTC. As protein: CASSWDRVVSGANVLTF.

V gene TRBV30 combines with J gene TRBJ1-4; D unclear. The CDR3 runs to 11 residues. CDR1 is GTSNPN, CDR2 SVGIG, per germline (reference sequence). The V and J ends lost 1 base and 8 bases respectively, with 5 bases between them. The CDR3: CAWSAGEKLFF. The CDR3 nucleotides read TGTGCCTGGAGTGCCGGGGAAAAACTGTTTTTT. Filled out from reference TRBV30 and TRBJ1-4, the complete variable domain reads SQTIHQWPATLVQPVGSPLSLECTVEGTSNPNLYWYRQAAGRGLQLLFYSVGIGQISSEVPQNLSASRPQDRQFILSSKKLLLSDSGFYLCAWSAGEKLFFGSGTQLSVL.

The V gene is TRBV15, the J gene TRBJ2-3, with 7 bases fitting TRBD1. The CDR3 is made up of 16 amino acids. From germline, CDR1 is LNHNV and CDR2 YYDKDF (reference sequence). V was clipped by 0 bases and J by 6 bases; unmatched bases: 9. The CDR3 DNA sequence: TGTGCCACCAGCAGAGATCGAGAGGGGGCAGGGGATACGCAGTATTTT. Translation gives CATSRDREGAGDTQYF.

The rearrangement joins TRBV5-1 to TRBJ1-3; TRBD1 matches at 11 bases. This CDR3 has 18 residues. The germline CDR1 and CDR2 sequences are SGHRS and YFSETQ. J gave up 2 bases and V 4 bases, and 11 bases lay outside the gene matches. As DNA, the CDR3 is TGCGCCAGCAGCACCAGGACAGGGGGCACAGGTACTGGAAACACCATATATTTT. Encoded protein: CASSTRTGGTGTGNTIYF.

This clone was picked up a small number of times. The chain couples TRBV5-1 to TRBJ1-1; 11 nucleotides line up with TRBD1. Trimming cost V 0 bases and J 4 bases; bases outside gene matches: 11. Germline-derived CDR1 and CDR2 are SGHRS and YFSETQ. The CDR3 is 18 amino acids. CDR3 residues: CASSLGGPGTGGSTEAFF. The CDR3 DNA reads TGCGCCAGCAGCTTGGGCGGTCCCGGGACAGGGGGTTCCACTGAAGCTTTCTTT.

This sequence joins TRBV30 and TRBJ2-7, with 10 bases matching TRBD1. The CDR3 is 14 amino acids. The ends lost 3 bases at V and 4 bases at J; junction bases unmatched: 6. In germline, CDR1 is GTSNPN, CDR2 SVGIG (reference sequence). CDR3 DNA: TGTGCCTGGAGACGGGGGACAGGGGTATACGAGCAGTACTTC. This gives the protein CAWRRGTGVYEQYF.

The chain couples TRBV7-9 to TRBJ2-1; 12 positions agree with TRBD2. Germline CDR1 SEHNR, CDR2 FQNEAQ (reference sequence). Trimming cost V 3 bases and J 8 bases; bases outside gene matches: 5. This CDR3 contains 15 residues. CDR3 in DNA: TGTGCCAGCAGCTTTGGACTAGCGGGAACCGATGAGCAGTTCTTC. Its translation: CASSFGLAGTDEQFF.

V usage is TRBV5-1 and J usage is TRBJ2-5; a possible D gene is TRBD2 (6 bases). Germline loops: CDR1 SGHRS, CDR2 YFSETQ. V was cut by 4 bases and J by 4 bases, with 14 bases left in between. The length of the CDR3 is 14 residues. CDR3 residues: CASSAAGRRETQYF. The CDR3 DNA reads as TGCGCCAGCAGCGCCGCGGGACGGAGAGAGACCCAGTACTTC.

The V and J genes are TRBV25-1 and TRBJ1-4; 9 bases line up with TRBD1. CDR1 is MGHDK, CDR2 SYGVNS, per germline. Trimming cost V 2 bases and J 3 bases; bases outside gene matches: 1. The CDR3 length is 15 residues. Here the CDR3 DNA reads TGTGCCAGCAGTGAAACAGGGGGCTCTAATGAAAAACTGTTTTTT. It specifies CASSETGGSNEKLFF.

This chain uses TRBV5-1 with TRBJ2-5; D may be TRBD2 (5 bases). Germline V CDR1 and CDR2: SGHRS, YFSETQ. The V end lost 5 bases, the J end lost 1 base, and 12 bases lay between the germline ends. This CDR3 comprises 14 residues. CDR3 amino acids: CASRERVLQETQYF. CDR3 in DNA: TGCGCCAGCAGGGAGAGGGTCCTCCAAGAGACCCAGTACTTC.

The V gene is TRBV15, the J gene TRBJ2-1, with 12 bases identical to TRBD2. This CDR3 is 18 amino acids long. Germline V CDR1 and CDR2: LNHNV, YYDKDF (reference sequence). With V trimmed by 2 bases and J by 8 bases, 13 bases remained unmatched. As DNA, the CDR3 is TGTGCCACCAGCAGAATTGTGACTAGCGGGGGCCTAGGGGATGAGCAGTTCTTC. Amino acids: CATSRIVTSGGLGDEQFF.

This chain connects TRBV12-5 to TRBJ1-1; 11 bases map to TRBD1. In germline, CDR1 is LGHNT, CDR2 FRNRAP. This CDR3 contains 17 residues. The V segment lost 6 bases and the J segment 0 bases; nucleotides outside the gene matches: 9. Here the CDR3 DNA reads TGTGCTAGTGGAAACGGACAGGGGGCAACCATGAACACTGAAGCTTTCTTT. This codes for CASGNGQGATMNTEAFF. The whole variable domain, remainder taken from reference TRBV12-5 and TRBJ1-1, is DARVTQTPRHKVTEMGQEVTMRCQPILGHNTVFWYRQTMMQGLELLAYFRNRAPLDDSGMPKDRFSAEMPDATLATLKIQPSEPRDSAVYFCASGNGQGATMNTEAFFGQGTRLTVV.

V and J are TRBV10-3 and TRBJ2-7; D perhaps matches TRBD1 (6 bases). The germline CDR1 and CDR2 sequences are ENHRY and SYGVKD. Trimming cost V 6 bases and J 6 bases, with 21 bases left between them. The CDR3 covers 15 residues. The CDR3 loop reads CAISEQGLGSIEQYF. The CDR3 DNA sequence: TGTGCCATCAGCGAGCAGGGGCTAGGATCGATCGAGCAGTACTTC.